This T cell receptor beta chain is drawn from a study of blood T cell repertoires in COVID-19. V shed 3 bases and J shed 1 base, with 13 bases lying between them. The length of the CDR3 is 15 residues. CDR1 and CDR2 (germline): SGDLS, YYNGEE. Generated by immunoSEQ multiplex PCR, the TCRdb table keeps only in-frame clones and is missing some. The table records 250,000 to 300,000 clones, 91% of them present only once. This TCR came from a human donor in a cohort exposed to, infected with or recovered from COVID-19 (not recorded which). The donor label of this sample is uncertain. This sequence joins TRBV9 and TRBJ1-1; perhaps TRBD1 as D (6 bases). Sequenced sample: PBMCs or T cells enriched from blood (not recorded which). Written as DNA, the CDR3 is TGTGCCAGCAGCGGAAAACAGGGCTGGAACACTGAAGCTTTCTTT. Protein: CASSGKQGWNTEAFF.